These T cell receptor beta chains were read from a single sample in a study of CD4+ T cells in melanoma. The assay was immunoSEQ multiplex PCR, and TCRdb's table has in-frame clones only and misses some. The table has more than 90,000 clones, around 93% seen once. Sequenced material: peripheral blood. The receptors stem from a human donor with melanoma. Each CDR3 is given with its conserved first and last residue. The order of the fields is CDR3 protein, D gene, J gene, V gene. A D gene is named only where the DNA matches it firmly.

CDR3aa: CASSQVVRGIGDTQYF
d_gene: .
j_gene: TRBJ2-3
v_gene: TRBV4-1

CDR3aa: CASSLVLAGSNTQYF
d_gene: .
j_gene: TRBJ2-3
v_gene: TRBV7-2

CDR3aa: CASSLFGLAGSNREQYF
d_gene: TRBD2
j_gene: TRBJ2-7
v_gene: TRBV27

CDR3aa: CASSQATQETQYF
d_gene: .
j_gene: TRBJ2-5
v_gene: TRBV4-3

CDR3aa: CASSLGSLPNYGYTF
d_gene: .
j_gene: TRBJ1-2
v_gene: TRBV5-1

CDR3aa: CASSLRSTDTQYF
d_gene: .
j_gene: TRBJ2-3
v_gene: TRBV11-3

CDR3aa: CASSLRLSGANVLTF
d_gene: .
j_gene: TRBJ2-6
v_gene: TRBV7-8

CDR3aa: CASSSFPGTSGGPNTGELFF
d_gene: TRBD2
j_gene: TRBJ2-2
v_gene: TRBV19

CDR3aa: CASSAPGQTDYEQYF
d_gene: TRBD1
j_gene: TRBJ2-7
v_gene: TRBV5-6

CDR3aa: CASSSRQGGQETQYF
d_gene: .
j_gene: TRBJ2-5
v_gene: TRBV19

CDR3aa: CASSPTDRGETQYF
d_gene: TRBD1
j_gene: TRBJ2-5
v_gene: TRBV18

CDR3aa: CASSPRQTGNQPQHF
d_gene: .
j_gene: TRBJ1-5
v_gene: TRBV4-3

CDR3aa: CASSVVGGSNEKLFF
d_gene: .
j_gene: TRBJ1-4
v_gene: TRBV9

CDR3aa: CSVVTSGSETQYF
d_gene: TRBD2
j_gene: TRBJ2-5
v_gene: TRBV29-1

CDR3aa: CASSPQRGYNEQFF
d_gene: TRBD2
j_gene: TRBJ2-1
v_gene: TRBV18

CDR3aa: CAWSEGQAGYGYTF
d_gene: .
j_gene: TRBJ1-2
v_gene: TRBV30

CDR3aa: CATGASGANVLTF
d_gene: .
j_gene: TRBJ2-6
v_gene: TRBV27

CDR3aa: CASSSPLGTSGNYEQYF
d_gene: TRBD2
j_gene: TRBJ2-7
v_gene: TRBV7-3

CDR3aa: CASRQGGRLYNEQFF
d_gene: .
j_gene: TRBJ2-1
v_gene: TRBV28

CDR3aa: CASRIPPFGATDTQYF
d_gene: .
j_gene: TRBJ2-3
v_gene: TRBV12-2

CDR3aa: CASSPGQGYGYTF
d_gene: TRBD1
j_gene: TRBJ1-2
v_gene: TRBV7-2

CDR3aa: CASSRRHTEAFF
d_gene: .
j_gene: TRBJ1-1
v_gene: TRBV30

CDR3aa: CASGSGNQPQHF
d_gene: .
j_gene: TRBJ1-5
v_gene: TRBV28

CDR3aa: CASSLVASSYNEQFF
d_gene: .
j_gene: TRBJ2-1
v_gene: TRBV7-8

CDR3aa: CASSPIGDSNQPQHF
d_gene: .
j_gene: TRBJ1-5
v_gene: TRBV18

CDR3aa: CASSSGTSVYEQYF
d_gene: TRBD2
j_gene: TRBJ2-7
v_gene: TRBV7-9

CDR3aa: CASSPAGNEKLFF
d_gene: .
j_gene: TRBJ1-4
v_gene: TRBV28

CDR3aa: CASSPGDNQPQHF
d_gene: .
j_gene: TRBJ1-5
v_gene: TRBV7-9

CDR3aa: CASSLIGGRYTGELFF
d_gene: TRBD2
j_gene: TRBJ2-2
v_gene: TRBV11-2

CDR3aa: CASSLVRGSGYEQYF
d_gene: .
j_gene: TRBJ2-7
v_gene: TRBV14

CDR3aa: CASSIQGLQETQYF
d_gene: TRBD2
j_gene: TRBJ2-5
v_gene: TRBV19

CDR3aa: CASSAGGGDSYGYTF
d_gene: .
j_gene: TRBJ1-2
v_gene: TRBV25-1

CDR3aa: CASSQEGGRANTEAFF
d_gene: .
j_gene: TRBJ1-1
v_gene: TRBV7-3

CDR3aa: CASETGVGANVLTF
d_gene: TRBD1
j_gene: TRBJ2-6
v_gene: TRBV19

CDR3aa: CASSTLRGRTGELFF
d_gene: TRBD1
j_gene: TRBJ2-2
v_gene: TRBV27

CDR3aa: CASSLVSGGALTQYF
d_gene: .
j_gene: TRBJ2-5
v_gene: TRBV5-5

CDR3aa: CASSLGVNTEAFF
d_gene: .
j_gene: TRBJ1-1
v_gene: TRBV11-3

CDR3aa: CASSKVRGPNNEQFF
d_gene: .
j_gene: TRBJ2-1
v_gene: TRBV21-1

CDR3aa: CASSLAGDTGAEAFF
d_gene: .
j_gene: TRBJ1-1
v_gene: TRBV5-1

CDR3aa: CSVYDRGRGGNTIYF
d_gene: TRBD1
j_gene: TRBJ1-3
v_gene: TRBV29-1

CDR3aa: CASLRAGEGNEQFF
d_gene: TRBD2
j_gene: TRBJ2-1
v_gene: TRBV28

CDR3aa: CASSGGGRSTGELFF
d_gene: .
j_gene: TRBJ2-2
v_gene: TRBV6-1

CDR3aa: CASSPPGGSLVYGYTF
d_gene: TRBD1
j_gene: TRBJ1-2
v_gene: TRBV28

CDR3aa: CASSRQADTEAFF
d_gene: .
j_gene: TRBJ1-1
v_gene: TRBV4-3

CDR3aa: CASSRGGNTGELFF
d_gene: .
j_gene: TRBJ2-2
v_gene: TRBV11-2

CDR3aa: CASSPLAGEAIGELFF
d_gene: TRBD2
j_gene: TRBJ2-2
v_gene: TRBV4-3

CDR3aa: CASSASVNSYNSPLHF
d_gene: .
j_gene: TRBJ1-6
v_gene: TRBV9

CDR3aa: CASSPGLAGVETQYF
d_gene: TRBD2
j_gene: TRBJ2-5
v_gene: TRBV7-2

CDR3aa: CASTYGRRETQYF
d_gene: .
j_gene: TRBJ2-5
v_gene: TRBV5-5